This is a list of T cell receptor beta chains from one sample in a study of cytomegalovirus exposure and HLA in healthy donors. Some clones are missing from TCRdb's copy, which holds only in-frame ones; the method was immunoSEQ multiplex PCR. The table has some 100,000 clones, about 67% seen once. Sequenced material: PBMCs. These receptors all come from a woman between 18 and 29 years old in good health and CMV-seropositive. CDR3s include the opening cysteine and the closing phenylalanine or tryptophan. D genes are given only for firm matches. Size is omitted from some rows. Given values are once, few, many or a class for expanded clones.

clone size: .
J gene: TRBJ2-5
D gene: TRBD2
V gene: TRBV7-2
CDR3 DNA: TGTGCCAGCAGCGGGACTAGAACGGCAGAGACCCAGTACTTC
CDR3 protein: CASSGTRTAETQYF

clone size: .
J gene: TRBJ1-5
D gene: .
V gene: TRBV9
CDR3 DNA: TGTGCCAGCAGCGTCGGGGAAACCAATCAGCCCCAGCATTTT
CDR3 protein: CASSVGETNQPQHF

clone size: .
J gene: TRBJ2-1
D gene: TRBD2
V gene: TRBV4-3
CDR3 DNA: TGCGCCAGCAGCCAAGATCCGCTAGCGGGGGCGGGATACAATGAGCAGTTCTTC
CDR3 protein: CASSQDPLAGAGYNEQFF

clone size: .
J gene: TRBJ1-5
D gene: .
V gene: TRBV30
CDR3 DNA: TGTGCCTGGAGTGGCAGGGAAGGCCAGCCCCAGCATTTT
CDR3 protein: CAWSGREGQPQHF

clone size: .
J gene: TRBJ2-5
D gene: .
V gene: TRBV30
CDR3 DNA: TGTGCCTGGAGCGTACTGTTCGGACAGCAAGAGACCCAGTACTTC
CDR3 protein: CAWSVLFGQQETQYF

clone size: few
J gene: TRBJ2-2
D gene: TRBD2
V gene: TRBV28
CDR3 DNA: TGTGCCAGCAGGACCCCCCTAGCGGGAGAAGGCGGGGAGCTGTTTTTT
CDR3 protein: CASRTPLAGEGGELFF

clone size: .
J gene: TRBJ2-5
D gene: TRBD1
V gene: TRBV5-1
CDR3 DNA: TGCGCCAGCAGCTTGGGGACAGGGGGTGAGGAGACCCAGTACTTC
CDR3 protein: CASSLGTGGEETQYF

clone size: few
J gene: TRBJ2-1
D gene: .
V gene: TRBV10-3
CDR3 DNA: TGTGCCAGCAGTCCAGGGGTGCGGAATGAGCAGTTCTTC
CDR3 protein: CASSPGVRNEQFF

clone size: .
J gene: TRBJ1-4
D gene: .
V gene: TRBV15
CDR3 DNA: TGTGCCACCAGCAGAGATATTACAGGGACTAATGAAAAACTGTTTTTT
CDR3 protein: CATSRDITGTNEKLFF

clone size: .
J gene: TRBJ1-2
D gene: .
V gene: TRBV27
CDR3 DNA: TGTGCCAGCAGTTTATCGATGGGGGCCTATGGCTACACCTTC
CDR3 protein: CASSLSMGAYGYTF

clone size: .
J gene: TRBJ2-7
D gene: .
V gene: TRBV6-1
CDR3 DNA: TGTGCCAGCAGTGAGCGGCTACGCTCCTACGAGCAGTACTTC
CDR3 protein: CASSERLRSYEQYF

clone size: few
J gene: TRBJ2-7
D gene: .
V gene: TRBV7-2
CDR3 DNA: TGTGCCAGCAGCTCCCACAGGGTAAGGAATACCTACGAGCAGTACTTC
CDR3 protein: CASSSHRVRNTYEQYF

clone size: .
J gene: TRBJ1-4
D gene: .
V gene: TRBV6-4
CDR3 DNA: TGTGCCAGCAGTGGCGGTCAGGGGAATGAAAAACTGTTTTTT
CDR3 protein: CASSGGQGNEKLFF

clone size: .
J gene: TRBJ2-5
D gene: .
V gene: TRBV14
CDR3 DNA: TGTGCCAGCAGCCAAGAGGTTGGTTGGCCAGAGACCCAGTACTTC
CDR3 protein: CASSQEVGWPETQYF

clone size: .
J gene: TRBJ2-1
D gene: TRBD2
V gene: TRBV29-1
CDR3 DNA: TGCAGCGTTGGACTAGCGGGAGACAATGAGCAGTTCTTC
CDR3 protein: CSVGLAGDNEQFF

clone size: .
J gene: TRBJ1-6
D gene: .
V gene: TRBV19
CDR3 DNA: TGTGCCAGTAGTATCGACAGCATCGGGTCACCCCTCCACTTT
CDR3 protein: CASSIDSIGSPLHF

clone size: .
J gene: TRBJ2-1
D gene: TRBD2
V gene: TRBV2
CDR3 DNA: TGTGCCAGCAGTGAATCGCCAGGCGCTAGCGGGAGAAGCGGCAATGAGCAGTTCTTC
CDR3 protein: CASSESPGASGRSGNEQFF

clone size: .
J gene: TRBJ2-7
D gene: TRBD2
V gene: TRBV7-2
CDR3 DNA: TGTGCCAGCAGCTTACGGAGTAGCGGGTTCTCCTACGAGCAGTACTTC
CDR3 protein: CASSLRSSGFSYEQYF

clone size: .
J gene: TRBJ1-5
D gene: .
V gene: TRBV19
CDR3 DNA: TGTGCCAGTAGTGGTGGCCCGCCCCAGCATTTT
CDR3 protein: CASSGGPPQHF

clone size: .
J gene: TRBJ1-2
D gene: .
V gene: TRBV9
CDR3 DNA: TGTGCCAGCAGCGCGGAGGGGATGGATGGCTACACCTTC
CDR3 protein: CASSAEGMDGYTF

clone size: .
J gene: TRBJ1-1
D gene: .
V gene: TRBV2
CDR3 DNA: TGTGCCAGCAGTGGAACGTACATGAACACTGAAGCTTTCTTT
CDR3 protein: CASSGTYMNTEAFF

clone size: .
J gene: TRBJ1-2
D gene: TRBD1
V gene: TRBV19
CDR3 DNA: TGTGCCAGTAGTATAGTCCGGGACAGCGCAATCTATGGCTACACCTTC
CDR3 protein: CASSIVRDSAIYGYTF

clone size: .
J gene: TRBJ2-1
D gene: TRBD2
V gene: TRBV18
CDR3 DNA: TGTGCCAGCTCACCACTTTTTACGGGAGGGCCGAAGGATGAGCAGTTCTTC
CDR3 protein: CASSPLFTGGPKDEQFF

clone size: .
J gene: TRBJ1-5
D gene: .
V gene: TRBV30
CDR3 DNA: TGTGCCTGGAGTGGAGGTGGCAGCAATCAGCCCCAGCATTTT
CDR3 protein: CAWSGGGSNQPQHF

clone size: .
J gene: TRBJ2-5
D gene: .
V gene: TRBV7-3
CDR3 DNA: TGTGCCAGCAGCCCAGGGTTCAGGGAGACCCAGTACTTC
CDR3 protein: CASSPGFRETQYF

clone size: .
J gene: TRBJ2-1
D gene: .
V gene: TRBV7-9
CDR3 DNA: TGTGCCAGCAGCTTAGGTTCCAGCGGCTACAATGAGCAGTTCTTC
CDR3 protein: CASSLGSSGYNEQFF

clone size: .
J gene: TRBJ2-3
D gene: TRBD2
V gene: TRBV18
CDR3 DNA: TGTGCCAGCTCACCACTAGCGGGAGGGATCACAGATACGCAGTATTTT
CDR3 protein: CASSPLAGGITDTQYF

clone size: .
J gene: TRBJ1-5
D gene: TRBD1
V gene: TRBV4-2
CDR3 DNA: TGTGCCAGCAGCCAAGATGGGGTGACAGGGTTCCAGCCCCAGCATTTT
CDR3 protein: CASSQDGVTGFQPQHF

clone size: .
J gene: TRBJ2-1
D gene: .
V gene: TRBV11-2
CDR3 DNA: TGTGCCAGCACCACAGGGAACAATGAGCAGTTCTTC
CDR3 protein: CASTTGNNEQFF

clone size: .
J gene: TRBJ1-3
D gene: .
V gene: TRBV28
CDR3 DNA: TGTGCCAGCAGTCCCCCCGGGAAGGCAGGAAACACCATATATTTT
CDR3 protein: CASSPPGKAGNTIYF

clone size: .
J gene: TRBJ2-2
D gene: TRBD2
V gene: TRBV6-1
CDR3 DNA: TGTGCCAGCAGCATTACTAGCGGGTACACCGGGGAGCTGTTTTTT
CDR3 protein: CASSITSGYTGELFF

clone size: .
J gene: TRBJ1-6
D gene: .
V gene: TRBV4-2
CDR3 DNA: TGTGCCAGCAGCCAAGACAGGGATAGCTCCTATAATTCACCCCTCCACTTT
CDR3 protein: CASSQDRDSSYNSPLHF

clone size: .
J gene: TRBJ2-7
D gene: .
V gene: TRBV6-1
CDR3 DNA: TGTGCCAGCAAGACTAGTTCCGAGCAGTACTTC
CDR3 protein: CASKTSSEQYF

clone size: .
J gene: TRBJ1-2
D gene: TRBD1
V gene: TRBV19
CDR3 DNA: TGTGCCAGTAGTATGTGGGACAGGGGAACTGGCTACACCTTC
CDR3 protein: CASSMWDRGTGYTF